These 20 T cell receptor beta chains were all obtained from the same sample, sequenced in a study of regulatory T cells in long-lasting Graves disease. Construction of the TCR beta libraries employed iRepertoire HTBI primers in conjunction with Arm-PCR of CDR3 regions. TCRdb re-called the multiplex PCR reads with MiXCR, one entry per CDR3 protein. The data show approximately 350,000 distinct CDR3 sequences, approximately 15% seen once. Described time point: newly diagnosed GD, antithyroid drugs for less than 3 months. PBMCs were the source of the RNA used for TCR sequencing. These data were likewise used in another study, on T cells in Graves' hyperthyroidism and ophthalmopathy.

The sequences come from peripheral blood mononuclear cells (PBMCs), collected at new diagnosis, from a patient treated with antithyroid drugs. The receptors shown here come from a middle-aged man with Graves disease.

This rearrangement joins TRBV9 to TRBJ2-5; possibly TRBD1 for D (6 bases). CDR3 length: 14 residues. Trimming shortened V by 4 bases and J by 5 bases, and 15 bases separated the two germline ends. From germline, CDR1 is SGDLS and CDR2 YYNGEE. The CDR3 reads CASSPSGTWETQYF. The CDR3 nucleotides read TGTGCCAGCAGCCCCTCCGGGACATGGGAGACCCAGTACTTC.

This clonotype was recorded many times. This chain links TRBV7-9 with TRBJ2-7, with 14 bases aligning to TRBD2. Unmatched junction bases numbered 4, after V lost 4 bases and J lost 5 bases. This CDR3 region has 15 residues. Germline CDR1 SEHNR, CDR2 FQNEAQ (reference sequence). CDR3 sequence: CASSSRLAGGDEQYF. CDR3 DNA: TGTGCCAGCAGCTCTAGACTAGCGGGGGGGGACGAGCAGTACTTC.

This clonotype showed up many times. The V gene is TRBV6-2 or TRBV6-3, the J gene TRBJ2-1, with 9 positions matching TRBD2. CDR3 length: 16 residues. Trimming at V came to 0 bases and at J to 4 bases, leaving 4 bases not matched to a gene. Germline-derived CDR1 and CDR2 are MNHEY and SVGEGT. DNA of the CDR3: TGTGCCAGCAGTTACTCAGCGGGGGGCGAGTACAATGAGCAGTTCTTC. It is translated as CASSYSAGGEYNEQFF.

V is TRBV4-1 and J is TRBJ2-7, with D hard to call. The CDR3 is made up of 15 amino acids. In germline, CDR1 is MGHRA, CDR2 YSYEKL. V lost 0 bases and J 1 base, leaving 10 bases between the germline ends. CDR3 in DNA: TGCGCCAGCAGCCAAGATCCACGCGGTTCCTACGAGCAGTACTTC. Encoded protein: CASSQDPRGSYEQYF.

This clonotype has only a few counts. The J gene is TRBJ1-4, the V gene TRBV29-1; 9 nucleotides match TRBD1. V trimming: 4 bases; J trimming: 8 bases; junction bases outside the gene matches: 11. The CDR3 loop spans 15 amino acids. CDR1 is SQVTM, CDR2 ANQGSEA, per germline. In nucleotides, the CDR3 is TGCAGCGTTGCCCTATCGACAGGGGGGGAAGAAAAACTGTTTTTT. Translation gives CSVALSTGGEEKLFF.

A few counts support this clonotype. The chain links TRBV29-1 to TRBJ2-5; D is undetermined. Trimming stripped 4 bases from V and 2 bases from J, with 14 bases between. In germline, CDR1 is SQVTM, CDR2 ANQGSEA. The CDR3 is 14 residues long. The CDR3 is CSVGSRSVQETQYF. In DNA form, the CDR3 reads TGCAGCGTTGGGAGTAGGAGCGTTCAAGAGACCCAGTACTTC.

This clonotype has more than one count but fewer than ten. A clone one base away is much larger, so this may be a read error. The rearrangement links TRBV20-1 to TRBJ2-7, with D perhaps TRBD1 (6 bases). This CDR3 region has 15 residues. Germline lookup yields CDR1 DFQATT and CDR2 SNEGSKA (reference sequence). CDR3 loop: CSTRKQGTSSYEQYF. The DNA for the CDR3 is TGCAGTACTAGAAAACAGGGTACTAGCTCCTACGAGCAGTACTTC.

As regards this clonotype: A much larger clone differs from this one at a single base, so this may be a read error. This sequence joins TRBV5-4 and TRBJ1-4; TRBD1 matches 7 bases. Germline V gene sequence: CDR1 SGHNT, CDR2 YYREEE (reference sequence). The ends lost 4 bases at V and 6 bases at J; junction bases unmatched: 9. The CDR3 runs 15 residues. CDR3 DNA sequence: TGTGCCAGCAGCCCGGACAGGTTACATTATGAAAAACTGTTTTTT. This gives the protein CASSPDRLHYEKLFF.

The chain joins TRBV12-3 or TRBV12-4 to TRBJ2-3; tentative D call: TRBD2 (7 bases). The CDR3 covers 17 residues. Trimming removed 1 base from V and 7 bases from J, with 21 bases in between. The CDR3 region is CASSLGARWGGANTQYF. CDR3 coding DNA: TGTGCCAGCAGTTTAGGGGCCCGATGGGGGGGCGCGAATACGCAGTATTTT.

In this sample, this clonotype turned up a few times. This rearrangement joins TRBV28 to TRBJ2-7; D is undetermined. Deletions cut 5 bases from V and 6 bases from J, with 14 bases between. The CDR3 spans 13 residues. Germline V gene lookup returns CDR1 MDHEN and CDR2 SYDVKM. CDR3 coding DNA: TGTGCCAGCAGTCTACCCCCTGTGGGCGAGCAGTACTTC. This codes for CASSLPPVGEQYF.

This clonotype was observed at least ten times. The chain uses TRBV20-1 and TRBJ2-3, with 7 bases that match TRBD2. Trimming at V came to 6 bases and at J to 8 bases, leaving 11 bases not matched to a gene. From germline, CDR1 is DFQATT and CDR2 SNEGSKA (reference sequence). CDR3 length: 13 amino acids. CDR3 loop: CSALERTSRTQYF. Here the CDR3 DNA reads TGCAGTGCCCTGGAGAGGACTAGTCGTACGCAGTATTTT.

This clonotype showed up many times. The J gene is TRBJ1-2, the V gene TRBV2, with D perhaps matching TRBD1 (5 bases). There are 13 residues in the CDR3. Germline V gene lookup returns CDR1 SNHLY and CDR2 FYNNEI. V lost 3 bases to trimming and J lost 0 bases, with 5 bases between them. The DNA of the CDR3 is TGTGCCAGCAGTGAGACAGCTAACTATGGCTACACCTTC. Its protein is CASSETANYGYTF.

This sequence joins TRBV5-1 and TRBJ2-5, with 7 bases aligning to TRBD1. Trimming removed 6 bases from V and 1 base from J; junction bases left unmatched: 9. The CDR3 loop spans 15 amino acids. Per germline, CDR1 SGHRS and CDR2 YFSETQ. The chain's CDR3 is CASKPTGQSQETQYF. The CDR3 DNA follows: TGCGCCAGCAAGCCTACGGGACAGTCCCAAGAGACCCAGTACTTC.

In its sample, this clonotype was seen many times. This rearrangement joins TRBV28 to TRBJ1-4; 8 bases fit TRBD1. V dropped 5 bases and J dropped 5; count of bases not matched to a gene: 7. The CDR3 spans 15 residues. Germline lookup yields CDR1 MDHEN and CDR2 SYDVKM. The CDR3 reads CASSPDRGTNEKLFF. For the CDR3, the DNA is TGTGCCAGCAGTCCCGACAGGGGAACGAATGAAAAACTGTTTTTT.

This sequence joins TRBV6-2 or TRBV6-3 and TRBJ1-1, with D unresolved. The CDR3 extends over 13 amino acids. In germline, CDR1 is MNHEY, CDR2 SVGEGT. V was shortened by 2 bases and J by 5 bases, with 9 bases between the two germline ends. The CDR3 DNA follows: TGTGCCAGCAGTTACATTTACACGACTGAAGCTTTCTTT. This gives the protein CASSYIYTTEAFF.

This clonotype came up many times. The chain carries TRBV6-4 and TRBJ2-2, with TRBD1 matching over 9 bases. The CDR3 sequence is 16 residues long. The trim removed 3 bases at V and 6 bases at J, leaving 8 bases unmatched. The germline V gene encodes CDR1 MRHNA and CDR2 SNTAGT. CDR3 amino acids: CASSENGQGSPGELFF. CDR3 DNA sequence: TGTGCCAGCAGTGAGAATGGACAGGGGAGCCCCGGGGAGCTGTTTTTT.

This clonotype occurred many times. The rearrangement joins TRBV27 to TRBJ1-6; weak D call: TRBD1 (5 bases). In germline, CDR1 is MNHEY, CDR2 SMNVEV (reference sequence). V shed 4 bases and J shed 9 bases, with 16 bases lying between them. The length of the CDR3 is 15 residues. In DNA, the CDR3 is TGTGCCAGCAGTTCACCCCCCCCAGGGAGTTCACCCCTCCACTTT. Residues: CASSSPPPGSSPLHF.

A remark on this clonotype: A junction boundary mismatches the germline segment, possibly from a read error. The chain carries TRBV20-1 and TRBJ2-7; 8 bases align to TRBD2. This CDR3 region has 15 residues. Germline V gives CDR1 DFQATT, CDR2 SNEGSKA (reference sequence). In DNA, the CDR3 is TGCGGTGCTTGGTCCTCTGGCGGGGGGAGCTACGAGCAGTACTTC. It encodes CGAWSSGGGSYEQYF.

A note on this clonotype: This may be a read error, as it is one base from a much larger clone. V is TRBV20-1 and J is TRBJ2-5, with D uncertain. This CDR3 contains 15 residues. The V gene's germline CDR1 is DFQATT and CDR2 SNEGSKA (reference sequence). Trimming took off 2 bases at V and 5 bases at J, with 18 bases between the two ends. CDR3 region: CSARLSTGPMETQYF. CDR3 sequence (DNA): TGCAGTGCTAGATTATCAACCGGGCCCATGGAGACCCAGTACTTC.

This clonotype came up many times. This chain joins TRBV7-2 and TRBJ2-7; 9 nucleotides agree with TRBD2. There are 15 residues in the CDR3. Trimming cost V 4 bases and J 6 bases; bases outside gene matches: 10. Germline assignment: CDR1 SGHTA and CDR2 FQGNSA. CDR3 region: CASSSPLIAGVEQYF. The CDR3 nucleotides are TGTGCCAGCAGCTCCCCCTTAATAGCGGGGGTCGAGCAGTACTTC.